These T cell receptor beta chains were read from a single sample in a study of beta chain features in type 1 diabetes. Repertoires were generated with immunoSEQ multiplex PCR, while TCRdb's copy carries only in-frame clones and drops some. The sample lists 160,000 or so clones; over 55% were seen once. Sequencing input: naive CD4+ T cells from blood. Every receptor here comes from a man younger than 40 with type 1 diabetes. Both conserved end residues are part of each CDR3. The D gene is left open where the match is weak. Expanded clones are given a class, and other clones once, few, many or no size at all.

d_gene,abundance,v_gene,j_gene,CDR3nt,CDR3aa
-,-,TRBV6-1,TRBJ1-5,TGTGCCAGCAGTGAAGAGGGGGGCCAGCCCCAGCATTTT,CASSEEGGQPQHF
-,once,TRBV25-1,TRBJ1-1,TGTGCCAGCAGTGAATCCGGTCGGACTGAAGCTTTCTTT,CASSESGRTEAFF
-,-,TRBV7-2,TRBJ2-3,TGTGCCAGCGGGGGGGCGTTGGATAGCACAGATACGCAGTATTTT,CASGGALDSTDTQYF
-,few,TRBV10-3,TRBJ2-7,TGTGCCATCAGACAGGATGCCTACGAGCAGTACTTC,CAIRQDAYEQYF
-,few,TRBV10-3,TRBJ1-3,TGTGCCACGGCAGGGGCTGGAAACACCATATATTTT,CATAGAGNTIYF
TRBD2,-,TRBV28,TRBJ2-1,TGTGCCAGCAGTCGCGCGGGACTAGGAAACAATGAGCAGTTCTTC,CASSRAGLGNNEQFF
-,once,TRBV7-2,TRBJ2-5,TGTGCCAGCAGCTTAGTGGGGGAGACCCAGTACTTC,CASSLVGETQYF
-,few,TRBV29-1,TRBJ1-2,TGCAGCGTTGGGCGGGTCGACTATGGCTACACCTTC,CSVGRVDYGYTF
TRBD2,-,TRBV7-8,TRBJ2-1,TGTGCCAGCAGCTTAGTCGGGACTAGCGGCTACAATGAGCAGTTCTTC,CASSLVGTSGYNEQFF
-,once,TRBV4-3,TRBJ1-6,TGCGCCAGCAGCCAAGATTCCCGGGGCCGTGGGCAAGGTTCACCCCTCCACTTT,CASSQDSRGRGQGSPLHF
-,once,TRBV21-1,TRBJ2-6,TGTGCCAGCCCCGTCGGGCTATCTGGGGCCAACGTCCTGACTTTC,CASPVGLSGANVLTF
TRBD1,-,TRBV9,TRBJ2-3,TGTGCCAGCAGCTGGGACAGCCCGCCAGATACGCAGTATTTT,CASSWDSPPDTQYF
TRBD2,-,TRBV9,TRBJ2-2,TGTGCCAGCAGCAGTGGACTAGAGTACACCGGGGAGCTGTTTTTT,CASSSGLEYTGELFF
-,-,TRBV2,TRBJ2-1,TGTTCAGGGAGCACCTACAATGAGCAGTTCTTC,CSGSTYNEQFF
-,-,TRBV18,TRBJ2-7,TGTGCCAGCTCACCGCAAGGACGGTTCCAGTACTTC,CASSPQGRFQYF
-,-,TRBV4-3,TRBJ1-2,TGCGCCAGCAGCCAGACCCTCCCCAGTCGTTTCTATGGCTACACCTTC,CASSQTLPSRFYGYTF
-,-,TRBV9,TRBJ2-1,TGTGCCAGCAGCGTAGGACCAGAGGGGAATGAGCAGTTCTTC,CASSVGPEGNEQFF
-,-,TRBV2,TRBJ2-1,TGTGCCAGCATCGGCGGCGGGACAGCAAACAATGAGCAGTTCTTC,CASIGGGTANNEQFF
-,-,TRBV14,TRBJ1-1,TGTGCCAGCAGCCTCACGGAGAACACTGAAGCTTTCTTT,CASSLTENTEAFF
-,-,TRBV4-1,TRBJ1-1,TGCGCCAGCAGCCAAGGAGACACCAAGATTGAAGCTTTCTTT,CASSQGDTKIEAFF
-,-,TRBV7-2,TRBJ2-5,TGTGCCAGCAGCTTCACCCTAGGGCAAGAGACCCAGTACTTC,CASSFTLGQETQYF
-,few,TRBV7-2,TRBJ1-5,TGTGCCAGCAGCTTAGTTAATCAGCCCCAGCATTTT,CASSLVNQPQHF
-,-,TRBV9,TRBJ2-3,TGTGCCAGCAGCGTAGGGGACGCTCCGTATACGCAGTATTTT,CASSVGDAPYTQYF
-,-,TRBV18,TRBJ2-4,TGTGCCAGCTCACCTCAGGGAGTTCCGAACATTCAGTACTTC,CASSPQGVPNIQYF
TRBD2,once,TRBV4-1,TRBJ2-7,TGCGCCAGCAGCCAAGGCCTAGCGGTCTCCTACGAGCAGTACTTC,CASSQGLAVSYEQYF
-,-,TRBV19,TRBJ1-1,TGTGCCAGTACTAGATCCGGGCCCAACACTGAAGCTTTCTTT,CASTRSGPNTEAFF
TRBD2,-,TRBV13,TRBJ2-3,TGTGCCAGCAGCTTAAAGATAGCGGGGGGGCTCGGCACAGATACGCAGTATTTT,CASSLKIAGGLGTDTQYF
TRBD1,-,TRBV25-1,TRBJ2-7,TGTGCCAGCAGGACGGGACAGGGGCACGACGAGCAGTACTTC,CASRTGQGHDEQYF
TRBD1,-,TRBV29-1,TRBJ2-5,TGCAGCGTTGAAAGGGACAGGGGTTTCCAAGAGACCCAGTACTTC,CSVERDRGFQETQYF
TRBD2,few,TRBV29-1,TRBJ2-7,TGCAGCGTTGAAGCCGGGACTAGCTACGAGCAGTACTTC,CSVEAGTSYEQYF
-,-,TRBV6-6,TRBJ2-5,TGTGCCAGCAGTTACAGTCACGGAGAGACCCAGTACTTC,CASSYSHGETQYF
-,-,TRBV7-2,TRBJ2-5,TGTGCCAGCAGCCCAGCAGGCGAGACCCAGTACTTC,CASSPAGETQYF
-,-,TRBV18,TRBJ1-5,TGTGCCAGCTCACCAGGGTTGGGCAATCAGCCCCAGCATTTT,CASSPGLGNQPQHF
-,-,TRBV29-1,TRBJ2-3,TGCAGCGTTGAAGGGGGCGCAGATACGCAGTATTTT,CSVEGGADTQYF
-,-,TRBV11-2,TRBJ2-3,TGTGCCAGCAGCTCAACCGGGACTCAGATCCGCACAGATACGCAGTATTTT,CASSSTGTQIRTDTQYF
-,-,TRBV30,TRBJ2-5,TGTGCCTGGAGTGTTGGTGGCAGGGGCCTTCAAGAGACCCAGTACTTC,CAWSVGGRGLQETQYF
TRBD1,-,TRBV2,TRBJ2-7,TGTGCCAGCATAGGGGACAGGGGCTACGAGCAGTACTTC,CASIGDRGYEQYF
TRBD1,-,TRBV7-9,TRBJ1-1,TGTGCCAGCAGCTCCGTTCCGGGACAGTACACTGAAGCTTTCTTT,CASSSVPGQYTEAFF
-,-,TRBV10-3,TRBJ2-7,TGTGCCATCAGTGAGTCTGGTAGCTCCTACGAGCAGTACTTC,CAISESGSSYEQYF
-,-,TRBV30,TRBJ2-5,TGTGCCTGGATGGGGGAATGGGAGACCCAGTACTTC,CAWMGEWETQYF
-,few,TRBV2,TRBJ2-1,TGTGCCAGCAGTGAGGGGTGGAGCAGTGTTGAGTTCTTC,CASSEGWSSVEFF
-,-,TRBV9,TRBJ1-1,TGTGCCAGCAGCGAGGGCGCAGGCGGAACTGAAGCTTTCTTT,CASSEGAGGTEAFF
TRBD2,once,TRBV5-6,TRBJ2-3,TGTGCCAGCAGCCTAGCCGGGACTACAACTATCACAGATACGCAGTATTTT,CASSLAGTTTITDTQYF
TRBD2,few,TRBV29-1,TRBJ2-3,TGCAGCGTGCGCGGGACTAGCGGGTCTAGCACAGATACGCAGTATTTT,CSVRGTSGSSTDTQYF
-,-,TRBV14,TRBJ1-6,TGTGCCAGCAGCCAGCGCGGGACAACGGACTCACCCCTCCACTTT,CASSQRGTTDSPLHF
-,-,TRBV7-8,TRBJ2-5,TGTGCCAGCAGCTTTGGCGGGGCGAGAGAGACCCAGTACTTC,CASSFGGARETQYF
-,-,TRBV4-3,TRBJ2-3,TGCGCCAGCAGCCAAGATTGGCGAGTCAGAGATACGCAGTATTTT,CASSQDWRVRDTQYF
-,-,TRBV5-6,TRBJ2-3,TGTGCCAGCGCTACCCCAGCAGATACGCAGTATTTT,CASATPADTQYF
-,-,TRBV4-3,TRBJ1-2,TGCGCCAGCAGCCAAGGACCCGCTGCAGGGGCCTATGGCTACACCTTC,CASSQGPAAGAYGYTF